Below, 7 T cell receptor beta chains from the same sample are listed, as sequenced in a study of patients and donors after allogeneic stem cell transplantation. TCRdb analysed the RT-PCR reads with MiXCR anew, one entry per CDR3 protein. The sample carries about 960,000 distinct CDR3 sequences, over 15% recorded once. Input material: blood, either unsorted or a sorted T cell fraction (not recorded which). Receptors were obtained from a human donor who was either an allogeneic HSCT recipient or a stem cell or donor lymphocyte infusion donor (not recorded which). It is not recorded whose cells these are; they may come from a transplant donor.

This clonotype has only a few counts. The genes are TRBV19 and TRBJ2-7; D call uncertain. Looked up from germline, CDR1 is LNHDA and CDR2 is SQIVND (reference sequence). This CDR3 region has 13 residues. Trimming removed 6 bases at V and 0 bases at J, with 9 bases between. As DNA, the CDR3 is TGTGCCAGTAGAAGGGAAAACTCCTACGAGCAGTACTTC. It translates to CASRRENSYEQYF.

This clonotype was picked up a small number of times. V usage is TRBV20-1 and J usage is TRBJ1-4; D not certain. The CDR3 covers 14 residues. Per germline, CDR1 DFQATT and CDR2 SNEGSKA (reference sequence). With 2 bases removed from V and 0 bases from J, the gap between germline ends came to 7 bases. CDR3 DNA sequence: TGCAGTGCTAGATCCCCTGCAACTAATGAAAAACTGTTTTTT. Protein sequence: CSARSPATNEKLFF.

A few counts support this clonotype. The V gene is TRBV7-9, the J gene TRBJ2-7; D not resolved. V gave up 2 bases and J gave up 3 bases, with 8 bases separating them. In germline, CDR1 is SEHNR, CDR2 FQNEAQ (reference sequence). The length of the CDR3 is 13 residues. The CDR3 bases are TGTGCCAGCAGCTTAAACATTCTCTACGAGCAGTACTTC. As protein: CASSLNILYEQYF.

CDR3 DNA: TGTGCCAGCAGTTATATGGGGGCCTCCTACGAGCAGTACTTC. This encodes CASSYMGASYEQYF. The chain carries TRBV6-2 or TRBV6-3 and TRBJ2-7; tentatively, D is TRBD1 (6 bases). Germline lookup yields CDR1 MNHEY and CDR2 SVGEGT. There are 14 residues in the CDR3. V dropped 3 bases and J dropped 0 bases, with 9 bases sitting between them.

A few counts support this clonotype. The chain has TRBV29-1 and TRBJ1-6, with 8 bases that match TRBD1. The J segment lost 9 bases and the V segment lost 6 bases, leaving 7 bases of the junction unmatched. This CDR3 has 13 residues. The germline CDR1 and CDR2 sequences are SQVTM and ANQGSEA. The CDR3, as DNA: TGCAGCGTGAGCCCAGGGGGCGGTTCACCCCTCCACTTT. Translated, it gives CSVSPGGGSPLHF.

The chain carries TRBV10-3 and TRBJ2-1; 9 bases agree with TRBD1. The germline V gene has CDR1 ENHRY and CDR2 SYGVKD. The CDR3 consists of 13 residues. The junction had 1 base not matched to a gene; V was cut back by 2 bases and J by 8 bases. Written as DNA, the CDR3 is TGTGCCATCAGTGAGGACAGGGGGTATGAGCAGTTCTTC. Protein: CAISEDRGYEQFF.

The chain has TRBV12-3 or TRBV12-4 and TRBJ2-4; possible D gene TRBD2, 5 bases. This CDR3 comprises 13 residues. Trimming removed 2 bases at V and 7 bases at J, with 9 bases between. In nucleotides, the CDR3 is TGTGCCAGCAGTTTACCGACGGGGAACATTCAGTACTTC. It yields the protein CASSLPTGNIQYF.